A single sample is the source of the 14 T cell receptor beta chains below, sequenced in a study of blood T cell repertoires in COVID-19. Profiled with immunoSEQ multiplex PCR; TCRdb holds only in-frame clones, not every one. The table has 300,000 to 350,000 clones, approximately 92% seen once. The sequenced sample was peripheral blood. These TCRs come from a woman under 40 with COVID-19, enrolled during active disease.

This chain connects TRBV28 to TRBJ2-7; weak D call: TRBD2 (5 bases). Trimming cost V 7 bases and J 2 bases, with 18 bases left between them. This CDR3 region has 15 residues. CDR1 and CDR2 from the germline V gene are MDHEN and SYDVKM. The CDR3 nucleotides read TGTGCCAGCACCTCCCCCGCGGGTCTTACCTACGAGCAGTACTTC. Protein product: CASTSPAGLTYEQYF.

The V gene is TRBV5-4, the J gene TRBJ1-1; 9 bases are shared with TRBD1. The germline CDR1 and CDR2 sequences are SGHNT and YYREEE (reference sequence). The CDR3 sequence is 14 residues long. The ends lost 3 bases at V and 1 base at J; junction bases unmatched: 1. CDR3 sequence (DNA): TGTGCCAGCAGCTCGGGACAGGGGAACACTGAAGCTTTCTTT. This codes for CASSSGQGNTEAFF.

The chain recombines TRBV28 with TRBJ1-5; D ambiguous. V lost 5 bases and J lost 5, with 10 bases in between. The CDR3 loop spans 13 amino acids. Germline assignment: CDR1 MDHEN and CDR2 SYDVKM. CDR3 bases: TGTGCCAGCAGTCCCAGGAGGCATCAGCCCCAGCATTTT. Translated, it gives CASSPRRHQPQHF. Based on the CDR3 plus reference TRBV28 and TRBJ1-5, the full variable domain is DVKVTQSSRYLVKRTGEKVFLECVQDMDHENMFWYRQDPGLGLRLIYFSYDVKMKEKGDIPEGYSVSREKKERFSLILESASTNQTSMYLCASSPRRHQPQHFGDGTRLSIL.

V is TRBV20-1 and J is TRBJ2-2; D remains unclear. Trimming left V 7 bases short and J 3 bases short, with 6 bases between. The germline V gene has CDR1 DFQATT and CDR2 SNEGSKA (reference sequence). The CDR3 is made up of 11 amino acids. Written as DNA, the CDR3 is TGCAGTGGCCGGTACACCGGGGAGCTGTTTTTT. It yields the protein CSGRYTGELFF.

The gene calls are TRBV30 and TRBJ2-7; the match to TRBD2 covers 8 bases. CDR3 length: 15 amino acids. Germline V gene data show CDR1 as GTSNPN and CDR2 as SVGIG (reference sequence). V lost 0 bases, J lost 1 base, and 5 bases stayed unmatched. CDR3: CAWSVVGRASYEQYF. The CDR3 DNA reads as TGTGCCTGGAGTGTAGTCGGGAGGGCATCCTACGAGCAGTACTTC.

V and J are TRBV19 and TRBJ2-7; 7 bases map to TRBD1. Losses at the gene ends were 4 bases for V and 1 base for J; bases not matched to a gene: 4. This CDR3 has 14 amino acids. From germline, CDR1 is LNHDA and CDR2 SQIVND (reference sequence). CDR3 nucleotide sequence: TGTGCCAGTAGTAGAAGACAGGGATCCTACGAGCAGTACTTC. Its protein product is CASSRRQGSYEQYF. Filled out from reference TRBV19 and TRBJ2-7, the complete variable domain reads DGGITQSPKYLFRKEGQNVTLSCEQNLNHDAMYWYRQDPGQGLRLIYYSQIVNDFQKGDIAEGYSVSREKKESFPLTVTSAQKNPTAFYLCASSRRQGSYEQYFGPGTRLTVT.

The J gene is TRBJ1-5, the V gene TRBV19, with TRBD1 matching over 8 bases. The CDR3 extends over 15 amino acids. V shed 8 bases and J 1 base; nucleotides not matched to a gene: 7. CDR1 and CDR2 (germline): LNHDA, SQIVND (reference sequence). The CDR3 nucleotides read TGTGCCAGTCCTGGACAGGGCCAGAGCAATCAGCCCCAGCATTTT. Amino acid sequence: CASPGQGQSNQPQHF.

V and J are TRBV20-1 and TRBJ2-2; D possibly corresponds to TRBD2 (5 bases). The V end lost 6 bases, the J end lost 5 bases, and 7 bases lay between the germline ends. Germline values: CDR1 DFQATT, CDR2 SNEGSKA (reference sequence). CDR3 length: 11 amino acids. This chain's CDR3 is CSATRTGELFF. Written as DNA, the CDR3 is TGCAGTGCCACTAGGACCGGGGAGCTGTTTTTT.

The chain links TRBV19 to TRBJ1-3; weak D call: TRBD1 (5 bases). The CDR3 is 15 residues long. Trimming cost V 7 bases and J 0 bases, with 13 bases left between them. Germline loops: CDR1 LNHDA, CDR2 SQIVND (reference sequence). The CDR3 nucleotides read TGTGCCAGTAAGAGAGACAGAAGCTCTGGAAACACCATATATTTT. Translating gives CASKRDRSSGNTIYF.

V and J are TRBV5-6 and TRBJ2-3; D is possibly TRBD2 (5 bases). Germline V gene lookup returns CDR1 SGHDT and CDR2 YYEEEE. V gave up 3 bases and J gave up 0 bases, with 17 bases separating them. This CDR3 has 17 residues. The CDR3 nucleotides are TGTGCCAGCAGCTCCCTTAATCTCGGGATCAGCACAGATACGCAGTATTTT. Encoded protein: CASSSLNLGISTDTQYF. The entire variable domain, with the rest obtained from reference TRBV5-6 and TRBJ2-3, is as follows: DAGVTQSPTHLIKTRGQQVTLRCSPKSGHDTVSWYQQALGQGPQFIFQYYEEEERQRGNFPDRFSGHQFPNYSSELNVNALLLGDSALYLCASSSLNLGISTDTQYFGPGTRLTVL.

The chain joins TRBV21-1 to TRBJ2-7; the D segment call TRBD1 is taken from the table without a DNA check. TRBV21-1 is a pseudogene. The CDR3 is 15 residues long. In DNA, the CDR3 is TGTGCCAGCAGCATACCGGGACAGAATCCCTACGAGCAGTACTTC. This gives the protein CASSIPGQNPYEQYF.

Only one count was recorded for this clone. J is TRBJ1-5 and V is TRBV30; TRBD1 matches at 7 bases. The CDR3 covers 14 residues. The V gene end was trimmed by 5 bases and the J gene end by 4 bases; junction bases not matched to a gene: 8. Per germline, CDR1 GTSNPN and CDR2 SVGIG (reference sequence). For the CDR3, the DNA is TGTGCCTGGGGGAGACAGGGTGGAAATCAGCCCCAGCATTTT. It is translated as CAWGRQGGNQPQHF. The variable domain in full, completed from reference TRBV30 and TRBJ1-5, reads SQTIHQWPATLVQPVGSPLSLECTVEGTSNPNLYWYRQAAGRGLQLLFYSVGIGQISSEVPQNLSASRPQDRQFILSSKKLLLSDSGFYLCAWGRQGGNQPQHFGDGTRLSIL.

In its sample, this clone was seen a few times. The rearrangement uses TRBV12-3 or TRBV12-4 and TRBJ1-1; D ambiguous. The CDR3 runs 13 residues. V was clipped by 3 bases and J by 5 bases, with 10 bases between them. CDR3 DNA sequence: TGTGCCAGCAGTTTGGCTGTCAGAACTGAAGCTTTCTTT. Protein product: CASSLAVRTEAFF.

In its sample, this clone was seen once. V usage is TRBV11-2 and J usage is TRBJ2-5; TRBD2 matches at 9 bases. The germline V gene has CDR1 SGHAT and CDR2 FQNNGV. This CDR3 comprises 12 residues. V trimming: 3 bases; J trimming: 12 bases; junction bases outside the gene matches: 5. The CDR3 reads CASSFGASGEYF. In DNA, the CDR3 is TGTGCCAGCAGCTTCGGGGCTAGCGGGGAGTACTTC.